The entry below gives a single T cell receptor beta chain sequence along with its context. Its specificity is not known. This sample is drawn from a study of cytomegalovirus exposure and HLA in healthy donors. Separate from the roughly 610-subject first cohort, the approximately 130-subject validation cohort was the one that the donors belonged to. The germline gives CDR1 MDHEN, CDR2 SYDVKM. The CDR3 totals 15 residues. Unmatched junction bases numbered 11, after V lost 6 bases and J lost 4 bases. Using immunoSEQ multiplex PCR, the repertoire was profiled, and TCRdb retains in-frame clones only, with some absent. The sample yields 200,000 to 250,000 clones, around 90% seen once. Study results and caveats: Researchers counted 164 TCR beta chains as cytomegalovirus-associated. According to a later analysis, TCR clusters from the first cohort tended to co-occur in the 120 or so validation repertoires. It was reportedly the case that the classifier diagnosed cytomegalovirus status with high specificity and sensitivity.

The chain carries TRBV28 and TRBJ1-2; 7 nucleotides agree with TRBD1. The source material was PBMCs. The clonotype originates from a woman between 18 and 29 years old in good health and CMV-seropositive. The CDR3 sequence is CASSPTGTVFYGYTF. CDR3 in DNA: TGTGCCAGCAGCCCGACAGGGACCGTATTCTATGGCTACACCTTC.